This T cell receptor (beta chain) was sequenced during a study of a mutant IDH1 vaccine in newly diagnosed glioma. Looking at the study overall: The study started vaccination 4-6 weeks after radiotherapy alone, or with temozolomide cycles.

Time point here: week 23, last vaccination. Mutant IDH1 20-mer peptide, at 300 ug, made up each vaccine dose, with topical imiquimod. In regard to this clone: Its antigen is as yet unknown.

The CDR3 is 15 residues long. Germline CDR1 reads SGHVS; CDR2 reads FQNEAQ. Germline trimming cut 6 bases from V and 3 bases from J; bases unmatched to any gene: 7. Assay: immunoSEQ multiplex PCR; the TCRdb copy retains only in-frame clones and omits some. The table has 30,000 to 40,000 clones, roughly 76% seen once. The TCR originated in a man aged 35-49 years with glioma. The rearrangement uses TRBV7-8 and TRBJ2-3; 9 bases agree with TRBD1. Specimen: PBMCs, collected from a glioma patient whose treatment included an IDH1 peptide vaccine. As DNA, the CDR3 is TGTGCCAGCAGACGGACAGGGGATTTGACAGATACGCAGTATTTT. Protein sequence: CASRRTGDLTDTQYF.